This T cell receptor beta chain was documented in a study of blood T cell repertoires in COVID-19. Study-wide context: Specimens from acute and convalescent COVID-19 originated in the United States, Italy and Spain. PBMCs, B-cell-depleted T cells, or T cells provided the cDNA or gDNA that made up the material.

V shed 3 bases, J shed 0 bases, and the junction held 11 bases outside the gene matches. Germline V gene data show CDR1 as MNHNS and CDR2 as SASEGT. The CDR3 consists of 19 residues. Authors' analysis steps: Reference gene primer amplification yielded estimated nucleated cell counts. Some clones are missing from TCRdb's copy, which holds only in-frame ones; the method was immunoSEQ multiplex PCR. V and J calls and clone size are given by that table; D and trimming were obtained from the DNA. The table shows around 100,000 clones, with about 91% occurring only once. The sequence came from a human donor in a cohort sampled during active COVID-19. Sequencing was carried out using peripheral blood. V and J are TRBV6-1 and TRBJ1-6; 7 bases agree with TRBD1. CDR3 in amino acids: CASSEGVRGIPSYNSPLHF. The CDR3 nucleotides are TGTGCCAGCAGTGAGGGGGTCAGGGGGATTCCCTCCTATAATTCACCCCTCCACTTT.